This is a list of T cell receptor beta chains from one sample in a study of cytomegalovirus exposure and HLA in healthy donors. Here immunoSEQ multiplex PCR was the method, and the copy in TCRdb shows in-frame clones only, minus some. The table lists approximately 120,000 clones, with 2% to 2.5% in the top ten. The specimen sequenced was PBMCs. The receptors here all came from a man aged 35 to 55 in good health and CMV-seronegative. The CDR3 runs from the conserved cysteine through the conserved F or W. D genes are given only for firm matches.

D	J	V	CDR3	DNA
.	TRBJ2-1	TRBV5-4	CASSAGLNSYNEQFF	TGTGCCAGCAGCGCCGGACTTAACTCCTACAATGAGCAGTTCTTC
TRBD2	TRBJ2-1	TRBV19	CASSTGRGLAGYNEQFF	TGTGCCAGTAGTACCGGTCGGGGACTAGCGGGGTACAATGAGCAGTTCTTC
TRBD1	TRBJ2-5	TRBV10-3	CAISAPGQGGETQYF	TGTGCCATCAGTGCCCCGGGACAGGGGGGGGAGACCCAGTACTTC
.	TRBJ2-6	TRBV7-9	CASSPPGQLDSGANVLTF	TGTGCCAGCAGCCCTCCGGGACAACTTGACTCTGGGGCCAACGTCCTGACTTTC
TRBD1	TRBJ1-1	TRBV6-1	CASSETGRATHGAFF	TGTGCCAGCAGTGAGACAGGGCGCGCTACCCACGGAGCTTTCTTT
.	TRBJ2-7	TRBV28	CASSLGSYSYEQYF	TGTGCCAGCAGTTTGGGCAGTTACTCCTACGAGCAGTACTTC
TRBD2	TRBJ2-1	TRBV5-1	CASSLLAGGGNEQFF	TGCGCCAGCAGCTTACTAGCGGGAGGGGGCAATGAGCAGTTCTTC
.	TRBJ1-6	TRBV6-1	CASHREANRYSPLHF	TGTGCCAGCCACCGAGAGGCGAACCGATATTCACCCCTCCACTTT
.	TRBJ2-1	TRBV27	CASSLTPTRTGNEQFF	TGTGCCAGCAGTTTAACTCCGACTAGAACAGGCAATGAGCAGTTCTTC
TRBD1	TRBJ2-7	TRBV5-1	CASSLVGTGYEQYF	TGCGCCAGCAGCTTGGTAGGGACAGGCTACGAGCAGTACTTC
.	TRBJ2-3	TRBV25-1	CASSGRDFSSTDTQYF	TGTGCCAGCAGTGGCCGGGACTTTTCTAGCACAGATACGCAGTATTTT
TRBD2	TRBJ2-1	TRBV11-3	CASSLRASGRPNEQFF	TGTGCCAGCAGCTTACGTGCTAGCGGGAGGCCCAATGAGCAGTTCTTC
TRBD1	TRBJ2-7	TRBV29-1	CSVIRPGQPLYF	TGCAGCGTCATCAGACCGGGACAGCCCTTGTACTTC
.	TRBJ2-2	TRBV7-8	CASSSRSRENTGELFF	TGTGCCAGCAGCTCTCGGTCCCGGGAAAACACCGGGGAGCTGTTTTTT
TRBD2	TRBJ2-1	TRBV2	CASRPGLNRDEQFF	TGTGCCAGCAGGCCGGGACTAAACCGTGATGAGCAGTTCTTC
TRBD2	TRBJ2-3	TRBV5-1	CASKLAGVSDTQYF	TGCGCCAGCAAACTAGCGGGAGTATCAGATACGCAGTATTTT
TRBD2	TRBJ2-1	TRBV10-3	CAIRRAGGPESHEQFF	TGTGCCATCAGGAGAGCGGGAGGGCCAGAATCGCATGAGCAGTTCTTC
TRBD2	TRBJ2-7	TRBV5-6	CASSLSAGAHYEQYF	TGTGCCAGCAGCTTGTCTGCGGGAGCGCACTACGAGCAGTACTTC
TRBD2	TRBJ2-5	TRBV9	CASSVSGGRETQYF	TGTGCCAGCAGCGTTTCAGGCGGGAGAGAGACCCAGTACTTC
TRBD1	TRBJ2-7	TRBV28	CASRSGTVTSRSTYEQYF	TGTGCCAGCAGGTCCGGGACAGTTACTAGTCGGAGCACCTACGAGCAGTACTTC
TRBD1	TRBJ1-1	TRBV6-6	CASSYAEGADTEAFF	TGTGCCAGCAGTTACGCGGAGGGGGCGGACACTGAAGCTTTCTTT
TRBD1	TRBJ2-1	TRBV6-1	CASRGGQGRYNEQFF	TGTGCCAGCAGGGGAGGACAGGGGAGATACAATGAGCAGTTCTTC
.	TRBJ2-3	TRBV5-1	CASSLDSFSDTDTQYF	TGCGCCAGCAGCTTGGACAGCTTTTCTGACACAGATACGCAGTATTTT
TRBD2	TRBJ2-5	TRBV2	CASRGTSGRAGEQYF	TGTGCCAGCAGGGGGACTAGCGGGAGGGCCGGAGAGCAGTACTTC
.	TRBJ2-7	TRBV6-6	CASRIGGILGSEQYF	TGTGCCAGCAGAATCGGCGGGATACTAGGTTCCGAGCAGTACTTC